These T cell receptor beta chains were read from a single sample in a study of blood T cells in healthy people across ages. TCRdb analysed the 5' RACE reads with MiXCR anew, one entry per CDR3 protein. The top ten clones hold roughly 14% of a sample with hundreds of thousands of distinct CDR3 sequences, roughly 31% of them seen once. The sample was blood. Receptors were obtained from an elderly woman in good health. Each CDR3 is given with its conserved first and last residue. D genes are given only for firm matches. Expanded clones get a size class; other rows say once, few or many, or leave the size out.

v_gene	abundance	len	d_gene	j_gene	CDR3aa	CDR3nt
TRBV6-2/TRBV6-3	-	14	TRBD1	TRBJ2-4	CASSYLQGANIQYF	TGTGCCAGCAGTTACCTACAGGGGGCAAACATTCAGTACTTC
TRBV20-1	many	15	-	TRBJ2-7	CSAPTGPGRRFEQYF	TGCAGTGCTCCCACAGGTCCAGGACGTAGGTTCGAGCAGTACTTC
TRBV7-2	many	15	TRBD2	TRBJ2-1	CASSLGTSVNNEQFF	TGTGCCAGCAGCTTAGGGACTAGCGTCAACAATGAGCAGTTCTTC
TRBV10-3	many	13	-	TRBJ2-7	CAISESTGTKQYF	TGTGCCATCAGTGAGTCGACGGGTACTAAACAGTACTTC
TRBV5-1	many	16	-	TRBJ2-5	CASSSIPGLPTHEQYF	TGCGCCAGCAGCAGCATACCGGGACTCCCCACCCATGAGCAGTACTTC
TRBV7-2	once	16	-	TRBJ2-2	CASSLTGGRNTGELFF	TGTGCCAGCAGCTTAACCGGAGGCAGAAACACCGGGGAGCTGTTTTTT
TRBV20-1	few	15	-	TRBJ1-1	CSASGTRMMGTEAFF	TGCAGTGCTAGCGGGACGAGGATGATGGGCACTGAAGCTTTCTTT
TRBV27	-	11	-	TRBJ1-6	CASSSPGSLHF	TGTGCCAGCAGTTCCCCAGGATCCCTCCACTTT
TRBV5-1	-	13	-	TRBJ1-1	CASRVGTNTEAFF	TGCGCCAGCAGAGTAGGAACGAACACTGAAGCTTTCTTT
TRBV6-5	-	14	-	TRBJ2-7	CTSSYSPSSYEQYF	TGTACCAGTAGTTACTCGCCCAGCTCCTACGAGCAGTACTTC
TRBV6-5	many	14	TRBD2	TRBJ2-1	CASSRGTSNDEQFF	TGTGCCAGCAGCCGAGGGACTAGCAACGATGAGCAGTTCTTC
TRBV9	-	15	-	TRBJ1-1	CASSNRDTMNTEAFF	TGTGCCAGCAGCAACCGGGACACCATGAACACTGAAGCTTTCTTT
TRBV12-3/TRBV12-4	-	12	-	TRBJ1-1	CASSLGAGTAFF	TGTGCCAGCAGTTTGGGGGCAGGGACGGCTTTCTTT
TRBV7-2	many	15	-	TRBJ2-1	CASSWSVSSYNEQFF	TGTGCCAGCAGCTGGTCCGTGAGCTCCTACAATGAGCAGTTCTTC
TRBV15	-	16	TRBD2	TRBJ2-7	CATSRAAGGDRHEQYF	TGTGCCACCAGCAGAGCCGCGGGGGGGGATCGGCATGAGCAGTACTTC
TRBV20-1	-	13	-	TRBJ1-4	CSARTGGFEKLFF	TGCAGTGCTAGAACCGGAGGATTCGAAAAACTGTTTTTT
TRBV27	many	14	-	TRBJ2-5	CASSLLGQLETQYF	TGTGCCAGCAGTTTGCTGGGACAATTAGAGACCCAGTACTTC
TRBV6-6	many	16	TRBD2	TRBJ2-3	CASAPPAGTTGWTQYF	TGTGCCAGCGCCCCCCCGGCGGGGACTACGGGGTGGACGCAGTATTTT
TRBV27	-	14	-	TRBJ2-5	CASTPRDGTYGQYF	TGTGCCAGCACTCCCCGGGACGGGACCTACGGGCAGTACTTC
TRBV4-1	-	21	-	TRBJ2-5	CASSQGGLLVFDRALQETQYF	TGCGCCAGCAGCCAGGGAGGGCTTCTAGTATTCGACAGGGCGCTTCAAGAGACCCAGTACTTC
TRBV5-1	many	15	-	TRBJ2-7	CASSPALALAYEQYF	TGCGCCAGCAGCCCGGCGCTAGCGCTAGCCTACGAGCAGTACTTC
TRBV27	many	16	TRBD2	TRBJ2-1	CASSSTGLAGGAGQFF	TGTGCCAGCAGTTCCACCGGACTAGCGGGGGGGGCTGGGCAGTTCTTC
TRBV27	-	16	-	TRBJ2-7	CASSLRFGGGYNEQYF	TGTGCCAGCAGTTTACGTTTCGGAGGGGGCTACAATGAGCAGTACTTC
TRBV12-3/TRBV12-4	many	13	TRBD1	TRBJ2-2	CASRGQTTGELFF	TGTGCCAGCAGGGGACAGACCACCGGGGAGCTGTTTTTT